The TCR beta chain described here comes from a study of blood T cell repertoires in COVID-19. Study in general: From the United States, Italy and Spain came samples of acute and convalescent COVID-19. Nucleic acid was either cDNA or gDNA, and it came from T cells, B-cell-depleted T cells, or PBMCs.

Trimming at V came to 10 bases and at J to 3 bases, leaving 12 bases not matched to a gene. The germline gives CDR1 ENHRY, CDR2 SYGVKD. The CDR3 is made up of 15 amino acids. Original methodology: How many nucleated cells were present was estimated from reference gene primer amplification. Clones were sequenced by immunoSEQ multiplex PCR, and TCRdb holds only the in-frame ones, with some missing. Clone size and the V and J calls come from that table; the DNA yielded D and trimming. The sample has about 210,000 clones, about 83% seen once. This TCR derives from a woman in her 50s with acute or convalescent COVID-19. The sequenced sample consisted of peripheral blood. The chain joins TRBV10-3 to TRBJ1-2; 9 bases align to TRBD1. CDR3 in DNA: TGTGCCACAGAAGACGACAGGGGGGCCGACTATGGCTACACCTTC. Translation: CATEDDRGADYGYTF.